This TCR beta chain was identified during a study of spatial heterogeneity in lung cancer (dated by TCRdb to about 2019). The study in broad terms: Beta-chain transcripts were consistently detected in greater numbers than alpha-chain transcripts, which likely reflects a higher abundance of beta-chain transcripts. In tumor regions, TCR transcript counts showed a strong correlation with a T cell transcriptional module score derived from matched bulk RNA-seq. In the raw uncorrected reads, each unique combination of TCR and UMI appeared more than ten times on average. In non-small cell lung cancer, the study made a quantitative comparison of TCR alpha and beta repertoires among multiple tumor regions, matched nontumor lung and blood. Nonsynonymous mutation counts, determined by whole-exome sequencing of tumor tissue, were related to TCR repertoire features. At surgery, roughly 220 tumor regions, almost 65 matched nontumor lung samples and 56 PBMC samples were TCR-sequenced for both alpha and beta chains.

What the authors observed across the whole study: The count of ubiquitous expanded TCRs correlated with the count of ubiquitous nonsynonymous mutations, and the count of regional expanded TCRs correlated with the count of regional nonsynonymous mutations. The tumor nonsynonymous mutation count correlated with the number of expanded intratumoral alpha and beta TCRs. TCR-seq coverage of tumor T cells was estimated to be only about 7% for alpha chains and more than 11% for beta chains. Confirming at a functional level the hypothesis that regional TCRs recognize regional mutations was considered to require additional single-cell paired TCR alpha and beta sequencing.

From V the trimming removes 1 base and from J it removes 6 bases, while the gene matches leave 8 bases of the junction unaccounted for. For CDR1 and CDR2, the germline V gene lists SGHDT and YYEEEE. The CDR3 sequence holds 17 residues, the cysteine and phenylalanine included. Solely the CDR3 DNA is kept, with 51 bases framed from the first base. This clonotype was observed many times. Its specific antigen is unknown. The record has no base qualities; no much larger clone is one base away. The library was built by means of 5' RACE. Sequenced using a NextSeq 500. To allow correction of PCR and sequencing errors, the TCR library protocol tagged every TCR cDNA molecule with a unique molecular identifier. Per the source publication's procedure: TCR identification, UMI-based error correction and CDR3 extraction were all carried out with Decombinator tools. Expanded TCRs were defined as those above a frequency of 2 per 1,000, corresponding to the top 1% of the tumor frequency distribution. Expanded tumor TCRs statistically deemed absent (corrected P<0.05) from at least one tumor region were classed as regional, and all other expanded tumor TCRs were classed as ubiquitous. Renyi diversity was computed with the R vegan package after each repertoire had been subsampled 100 times to 5,000 TCRs. CDR3 similarity networks were constructed using string-kernel similarity of amino acid triplets, with links drawn between CDR3s whose pairwise similarity was above 0.82. Using fastp trimming at Q25 and MiXCR clonotype assembly, TCRdb reanalyzed the public sequencing data and kept in-frame beta chains. For every CDR3 protein sequence, its rows merge into one entry that carries the most common genes and DNA. The V and J calls follow TCRdb's processing rather than the paper's. For this sample there are about 9,300 distinct CDR3 sequences; roughly 6.3% appear just once. The top ten clones comprise around 29% of the sample.

The time point label corresponds to: sample taken at primary tumor resection. Donors were some 70 patients with early-stage, untreated non-small cell lung cancer from the lung TRACERx cohort. For TCR sequencing, whole RNA was extracted from tumor and nontumor lung tissue, or from cryopreserved PBMC samples, and no cell sorting was done. Only patients with enough RNA available from two or more tumor regions were chosen for TCR sequencing. A lung pathologist reviewed the tumor and adjacent nontumor lung specimens before the specimens were selected. The material sequenced was lung tumor tissue, taken at surgery. The chain uses TRBV5-6 and TRBJ2-1; TRBD2 matches 12 bases in the middle. The receptor was isolated from a male donor with early-stage non-small cell lung cancer. The CDR3 has the sequence CASSLLASGGAFNEQFF. The DNA sequence is as follows: TGTGCCAGCAGCTTGTTGGCTAGCGGGGGGGCATTCAATGAGCAGTTCTTC.